These 19 T cell receptor beta chains were all obtained from the same sample, sequenced in a study of T cell repertoires in cytomegalovirus infection. Antigens for these TCRs are unknown. TCRdb processed the reads anew with MiXCR; each CDR3 protein has one entry. This sample yields about 110,000 distinct CDR3 sequences, of which around 40% are seen a single time; just under 75% belongs to the top ten. The starting material was CD8+ T cells from cultured PBMCs, obtained from culture after CMV antigen stimulation. The receptors were gathered from a human donor in good health (CMV status not recorded). Some clones in this sample may be carry-over from other donors' samples.

The chain is built from TRBV11-2 and TRBJ1-6; weak D call: TRBD1 (5 bases). Germline lookup yields CDR1 SGHAT and CDR2 FQNNGV. Trimming shortened V by 0 bases and J by 13 bases, and 19 bases separated the two germline ends. This CDR3 comprises 16 residues. CDR3 protein: CASSLDVGARVDPLHF. CDR3 nucleotides: TGTGCCAGCAGCTTAGACGTAGGGGCCCGGGTGGACCCCCTCCACTTT.

This clonotype showed up just a few times. The CDR3 loop is CASSSVLGTDEAFF. The DNA for the CDR3 is TGTGCCAGCAGTTCAGTACTAGGGACCGATGAAGCTTTCTTT. The chain uses TRBV7-9 and TRBJ1-1; D is possibly TRBD1 (5 bases). Trimming pared 6 bases from V and 7 bases from J, leaving 18 bases between. The CDR3 loop spans 14 amino acids. The V gene's germline CDR1 is SEHNR and CDR2 FQNEAQ (reference sequence).

This sequence joins TRBV7-9 and TRBJ2-6; 7 nucleotides align to TRBD1. The germline V gene has CDR1 SEHNR and CDR2 FQNEAQ (reference sequence). This CDR3 is 16 amino acids long. V was clipped by 1 base and J by 3 bases; unmatched bases: 3. The CDR3 nucleotides are TGTGCCAGCAGCTTAGACAGGGGATTTGGGGCCAACGTCCTGACTTTC. As protein: CASSLDRGFGANVLTF.

This sequence joins TRBV7-9 and TRBJ1-3, with 12 bases that match TRBD1. This CDR3 comprises 18 residues. Germline CDR1 and CDR2: SEHNR and FQNEAQ (reference sequence). The junction had 8 bases not matched to a gene; V was cut back by 4 bases and J by 1 base. CDR3 protein: CASSSPGTGGESGNTIYF. In DNA form, the CDR3 reads TGTGCCAGCAGCTCCCCCGGGACAGGGGGCGAGTCTGGAAACACCATATATTTT.

This clonotype was seen repeatedly, ten times or more. CDR3 DNA sequence: TGTGCCAGTAAAACAGGGATCTCTGGGGCCAACGTCCTGACTTTC. It specifies CASKTGISGANVLTF. This sequence joins TRBV19 and TRBJ2-6; the D gene is possibly TRBD1 (6 bases). Trimming removed 7 bases from V and 0 bases from J, with 10 bases in between. Germline values: CDR1 LNHDA, CDR2 SQIVND (reference sequence). This CDR3 contains 15 residues.

This clonotype came up a few times. The V call is TRBV6-2 or TRBV6-3, the J call TRBJ2-1; D unresolved. CDR3 size: 14 residues. Trimming took off 4 bases at V and 5 bases at J, with 12 bases between the two ends. From germline, CDR1 is MNHEY and CDR2 SVGEGT. Here the CDR3 reads CASSLWVTDNEQFF. CDR3 in DNA: TGTGCCAGCAGTTTGTGGGTGACCGACAATGAGCAGTTCTTC.

CDR3 DNA sequence: TGTGCCAGCAGTTACGTAGGGACCGCTGAAGCTTTCTTT. Amino acids: CASSYVGTAEAFF. The chain recombines TRBV6-8 with TRBJ1-1; perhaps TRBD1 as D (5 bases). Germline V gives CDR1 MNHGY, CDR2 SAAAGT. V was pared by 2 bases and J by 6 bases, with 10 bases between. The CDR3 totals 13 residues.

This clonotype was found a few times. This chain uses TRBV12-3 or TRBV12-4 with TRBJ2-2, with D possibly TRBD1 on 6 matching bases. This CDR3 contains 18 residues. V was clipped by 5 bases and J by 0 bases, with 19 bases between them. CDR3 residues: CASSATIGTNPNTGELFF. In nucleotides, the CDR3 is TGTGCCAGCAGTGCCACAATCGGGACAAACCCGAACACCGGGGAGCTGTTTTTT.

A few counts support this clonotype. The chain uses TRBV7-8 and TRBJ1-5; possibly TRBD1 for D (5 bases). The CDR3 spans 14 residues. Germline lookup yields CDR1 SGHVS and CDR2 FQNEAQ. Trimming took 5 bases from V and 6 from J, leaving 14 bases between them. The CDR3: CASSNGGAGQPQHF. The CDR3 coding sequence is TGTGCCAGCAGCAACGGAGGGGCGGGTCAGCCCCAGCATTTT. The variable domain in full, completed from reference TRBV7-8 and TRBJ1-5, reads GAGVSQSPRYKVAKRGQDVALRCDPISGHVSLFWYQQALGQGPEFLTYFQNEAQLDKSGLPSDRFFAERPEGSVSTLKIQRTQQEDSAVYLCASSNGGAGQPQHFGDGTRLSIL.

The genes are TRBV5-1 and TRBJ1-5; TRBD1 aligns across 7 bases. Germline V gene lookup returns CDR1 SGHRS and CDR2 YFSETQ. The length of the CDR3 is 13 residues. Germline trimming cut 4 bases from V and 7 bases from J; bases unmatched to any gene: 5. CDR3 sequence reads: CASSPWTGQPQHF. The CDR3 DNA follows: TGCGCCAGCAGCCCCTGGACAGGACAGCCCCAGCATTTT.

The chain recombines TRBV6-6 with TRBJ2-7; D unclear. V lost 7 bases to trimming and J lost 2 bases, with 12 bases between them. Germline values: CDR1 MNHNY, CDR2 SVGAGI (reference sequence). The CDR3 has 13 amino acids. Here the CDR3 DNA reads TGTGCCAGCACCCACAGCAGTGCCTACGAGCAGTACTTC. Translating gives CASTHSSAYEQYF.

The chain is built from TRBV7-9 and TRBJ1-2; D gene ambiguous. The CDR3 has 15 residues. CDR1 and CDR2 from the germline V gene are SEHNR and FQNEAQ (reference sequence). V was cut by 0 bases and J by 4 bases, with 12 bases left in between. The CDR3 DNA reads TGTGCCAGCAGCTTAGCTGGCACAGCTCTCTATGGCTACACCTTC. It encodes CASSLAGTALYGYTF.

The chain carries TRBV5-6 and TRBJ2-1, with TRBD2 matching 12 bases. The CDR3 has 15 amino acids. The trim removed 4 bases at V and 6 bases at J, leaving 5 bases unmatched. From germline, CDR1 is SGHDT and CDR2 YYEEEE. CDR3 amino acids: CASSGGLAGINEQFF. CDR3 sequence (DNA): TGTGCCAGCAGCGGAGGACTAGCGGGAATCAATGAGCAGTTCTTC.

J is TRBJ2-1 and V is TRBV6-1; 8 bases line up with TRBD2. The germline CDR1 and CDR2 sequences are MNHNS and SASEGT. The trim removed 5 bases at V and 5 bases at J, leaving 8 bases unmatched. This CDR3 spans 15 amino acids. The CDR3 nucleotides are TGTGCCAGCAGTCCCAGGACTAGCCTAAACAATGAGCAGTTCTTC. Translating gives CASSPRTSLNNEQFF.

The chain joins TRBV7-8 to TRBJ2-3; D is possibly TRBD2 (7 bases). Trimming took off 1 base at V and 4 bases at J, with 12 bases between the two ends. The CDR3 sequence is 15 residues long. Germline assignment: CDR1 SGHVS and CDR2 FQNEAQ. CDR3 sequence reads: CASSLVGGGADTQYF. The CDR3 DNA sequence: TGTGCCAGCAGCTTAGTTGGGGGGGGCGCAGATACGCAGTATTTT.

The rearrangement links TRBV7-9 to TRBJ2-7; 10 nucleotides agree with TRBD1. Trimming cost V 1 base and J 3 bases; bases outside gene matches: 6. The CDR3 runs to 16 residues. CDR1 and CDR2 (germline): SEHNR, FQNEAQ (reference sequence). The CDR3 spells CASSLEFGTGDYEQYF. CDR3 nucleotides: TGTGCCAGCAGCTTAGAATTCGGGACAGGGGACTACGAGCAGTACTTC.

The CDR3 bases are TGTGCCAGCAGTCCCGATGGACTAGCCTACAATGAGCAGTTCTTC. The encoded protein is CASSPDGLAYNEQFF. The chain combines TRBV12-3 or TRBV12-4 with TRBJ2-1; 7 nucleotides match TRBD2. Unmatched junction bases numbered 6, after V lost 5 bases and J lost 2 bases. This CDR3 comprises 15 residues.

This clonotype occurred many times. This chain connects TRBV4-2 to TRBJ1-4, with 7 bases identical to TRBD1. Trimming cost V 4 bases and J 15 bases; bases outside gene matches: 11. Germline V gene data show CDR1 as LGHNA and CDR2 as YNFKEQ. This CDR3 region has 13 residues. CDR3 region: CASSPDRSSEVFF. The CDR3 DNA is TGTGCCAGCAGCCCGGACAGGTCCTCGGAGGTGTTTTTT.

CDR3 protein: CASSIAPGVIEAFF. CDR3 sequence (DNA): TGTGCCAGTAGTATAGCCCCGGGGGTCATTGAAGCTTTCTTT. This rearrangement joins TRBV19 to TRBJ1-1; perhaps TRBD1 as D (5 bases). CDR1 is LNHDA and CDR2 is SQIVND in the germline V gene (reference sequence). CDR3 length equals 14 residues. V was trimmed by 1 base and J by 7 bases, leaving 13 bases between them.